This T cell receptor beta chain is from a study of blood T cell repertoires in COVID-19. On the study more broadly: T cells, B-cell-depleted T cells, or PBMCs provided the cDNA or gDNA that served as material.

This CDR3 is built from 14 residues. Germline V gene data show CDR1 as ENHRY and CDR2 as SYGVKD. Trimming left V 6 bases short and J 0 bases short, with 9 bases between. Seattle researchers signed up patients amid active infection and tracked them longitudinally. Authors' data handling: Amplification of reference gene primers was used by the study to estimate nucleated cell counts. Measured with immunoSEQ multiplex PCR; TCRdb has only the in-frame clones, and not every one. The V and J calls and clone size were taken over from that table, and D and trimming were inferred from the DNA. The sample holds 160,000 or so clones, 90% to 95% seen once. This clone appeared a single time.

The chain uses TRBV10-3 and TRBJ1-3; D is uncertain. This sequence originates from an older woman with COVID-19, enrolled during active disease. Sequenced material: peripheral blood. CDR3 region: CAIRPDTSGNTIYF. The CDR3 coding sequence is TGTGCCATCAGACCAGACACCTCTGGAAACACCATATATTTT.